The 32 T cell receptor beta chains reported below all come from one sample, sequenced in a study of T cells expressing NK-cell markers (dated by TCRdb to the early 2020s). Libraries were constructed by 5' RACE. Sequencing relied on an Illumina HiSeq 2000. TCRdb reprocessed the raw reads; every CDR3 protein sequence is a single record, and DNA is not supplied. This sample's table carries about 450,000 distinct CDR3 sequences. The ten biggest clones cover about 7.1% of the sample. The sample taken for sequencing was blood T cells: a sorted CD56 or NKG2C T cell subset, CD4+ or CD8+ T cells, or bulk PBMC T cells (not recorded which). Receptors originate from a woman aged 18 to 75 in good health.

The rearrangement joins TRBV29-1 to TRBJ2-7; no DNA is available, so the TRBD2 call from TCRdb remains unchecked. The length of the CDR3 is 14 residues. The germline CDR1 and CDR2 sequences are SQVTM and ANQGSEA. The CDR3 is CSVEVSAGTYEQYF.

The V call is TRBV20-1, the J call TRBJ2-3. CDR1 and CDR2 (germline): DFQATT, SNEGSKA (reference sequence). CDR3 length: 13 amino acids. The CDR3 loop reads CSARLEGPDTQYF.

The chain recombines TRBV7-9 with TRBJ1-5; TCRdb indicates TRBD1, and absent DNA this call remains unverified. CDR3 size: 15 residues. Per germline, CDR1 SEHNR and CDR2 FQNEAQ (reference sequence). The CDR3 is CASSQISRDAQPQHF.

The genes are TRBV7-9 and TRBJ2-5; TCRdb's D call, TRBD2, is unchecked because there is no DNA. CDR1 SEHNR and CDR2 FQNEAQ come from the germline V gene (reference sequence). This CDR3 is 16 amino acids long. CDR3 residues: CASSYKTSGTQETQYF.

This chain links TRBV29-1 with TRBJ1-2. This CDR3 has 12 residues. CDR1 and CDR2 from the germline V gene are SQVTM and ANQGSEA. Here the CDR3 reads CSVSWQGLSYTF.

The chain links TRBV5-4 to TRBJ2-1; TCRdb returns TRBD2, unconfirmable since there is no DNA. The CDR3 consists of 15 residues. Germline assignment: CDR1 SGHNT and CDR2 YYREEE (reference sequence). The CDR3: CASSPELAAYNEQFF.

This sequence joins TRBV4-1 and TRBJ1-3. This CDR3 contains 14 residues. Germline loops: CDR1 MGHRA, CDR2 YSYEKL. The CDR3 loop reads CASSQINSGNTIYF.

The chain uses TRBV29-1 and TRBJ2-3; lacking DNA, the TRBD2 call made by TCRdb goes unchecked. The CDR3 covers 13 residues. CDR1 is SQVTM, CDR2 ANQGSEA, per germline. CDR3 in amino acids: CSVELGPVDTQYF.

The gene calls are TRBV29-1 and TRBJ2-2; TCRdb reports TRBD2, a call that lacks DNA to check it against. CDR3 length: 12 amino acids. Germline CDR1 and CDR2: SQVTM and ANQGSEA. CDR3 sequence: CSAGREAGELFF.

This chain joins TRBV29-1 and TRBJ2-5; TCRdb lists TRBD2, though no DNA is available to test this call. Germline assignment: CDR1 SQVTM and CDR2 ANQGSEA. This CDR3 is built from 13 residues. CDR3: CSVEEAGRETQYF.

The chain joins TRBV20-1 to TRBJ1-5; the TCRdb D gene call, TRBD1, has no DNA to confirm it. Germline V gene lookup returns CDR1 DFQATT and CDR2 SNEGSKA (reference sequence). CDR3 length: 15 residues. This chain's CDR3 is CSASPGQGAYQPQHF.

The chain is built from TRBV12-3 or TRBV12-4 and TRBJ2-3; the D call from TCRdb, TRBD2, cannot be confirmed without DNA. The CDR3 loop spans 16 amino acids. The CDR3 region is CASSPGTSGLTDTQYF.

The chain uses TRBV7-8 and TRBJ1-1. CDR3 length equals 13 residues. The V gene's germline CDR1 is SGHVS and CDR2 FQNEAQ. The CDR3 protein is CASMPKVNTEAFF.

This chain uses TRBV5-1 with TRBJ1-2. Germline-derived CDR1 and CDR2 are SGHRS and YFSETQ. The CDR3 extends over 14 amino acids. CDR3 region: CASSWDSEGYGYTF.

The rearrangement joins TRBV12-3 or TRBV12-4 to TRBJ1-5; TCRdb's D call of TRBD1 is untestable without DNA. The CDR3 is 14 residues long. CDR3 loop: CASSWGDSNQPQHF.

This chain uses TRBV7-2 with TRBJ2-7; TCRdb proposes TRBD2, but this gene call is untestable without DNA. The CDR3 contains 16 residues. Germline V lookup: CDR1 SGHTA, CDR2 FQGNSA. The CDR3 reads CASSPDSGLSSYEQYF.

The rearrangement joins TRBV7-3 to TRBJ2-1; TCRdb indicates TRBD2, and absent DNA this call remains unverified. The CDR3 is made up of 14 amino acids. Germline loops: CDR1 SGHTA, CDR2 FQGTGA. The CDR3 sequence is CASSLVPSPNEQFF.

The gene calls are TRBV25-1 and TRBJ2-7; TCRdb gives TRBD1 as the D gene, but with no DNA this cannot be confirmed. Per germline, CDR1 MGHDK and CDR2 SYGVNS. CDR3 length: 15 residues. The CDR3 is CASSEYGGPAYEQYF.

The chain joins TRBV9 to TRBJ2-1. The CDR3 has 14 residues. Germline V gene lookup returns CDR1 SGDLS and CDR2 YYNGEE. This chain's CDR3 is CASSVLARLDEQFF.

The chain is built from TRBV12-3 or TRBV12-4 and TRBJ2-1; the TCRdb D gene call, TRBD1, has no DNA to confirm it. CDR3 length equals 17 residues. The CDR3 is CASSSSREAGSYNEQFF.

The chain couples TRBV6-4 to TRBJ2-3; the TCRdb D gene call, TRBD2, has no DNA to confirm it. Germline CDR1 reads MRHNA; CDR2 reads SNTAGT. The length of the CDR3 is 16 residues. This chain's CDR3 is CASSDSMASGVDTQYF.

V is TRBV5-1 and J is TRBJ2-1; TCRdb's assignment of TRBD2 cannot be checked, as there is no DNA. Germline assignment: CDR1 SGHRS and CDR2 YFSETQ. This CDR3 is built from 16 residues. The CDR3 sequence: CASSWTSGGSYNEQFF.

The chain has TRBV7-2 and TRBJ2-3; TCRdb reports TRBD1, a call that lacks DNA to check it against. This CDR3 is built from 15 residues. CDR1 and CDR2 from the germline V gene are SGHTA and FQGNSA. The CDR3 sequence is CASSLEPGEADTQYF.

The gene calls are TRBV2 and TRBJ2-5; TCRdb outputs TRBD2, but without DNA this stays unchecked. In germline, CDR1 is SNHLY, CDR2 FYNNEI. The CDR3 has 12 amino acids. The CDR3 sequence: CASNRARETQYF.

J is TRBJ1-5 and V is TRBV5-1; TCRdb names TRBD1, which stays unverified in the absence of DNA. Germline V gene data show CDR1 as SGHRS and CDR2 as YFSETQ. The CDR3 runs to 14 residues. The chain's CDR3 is CASSQTGGAEPQHF. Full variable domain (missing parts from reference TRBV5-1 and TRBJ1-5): KAGVTQTPRYLIKTRGQQVTLSCSPISGHRSVSWYQQTPGQGLQFLFEYFSETQRNKGNFPGRFSGRQFSNSRSEMNVSTLELGDSALYLCASSQTGGAEPQHFGDGTRLSIL.

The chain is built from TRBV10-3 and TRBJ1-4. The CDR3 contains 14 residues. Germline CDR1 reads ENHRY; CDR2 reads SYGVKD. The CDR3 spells CAISGGTANEKLFF.

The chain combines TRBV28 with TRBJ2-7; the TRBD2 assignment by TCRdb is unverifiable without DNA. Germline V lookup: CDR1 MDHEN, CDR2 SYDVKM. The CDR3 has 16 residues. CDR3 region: CASSLRLGGSYGQQYF.

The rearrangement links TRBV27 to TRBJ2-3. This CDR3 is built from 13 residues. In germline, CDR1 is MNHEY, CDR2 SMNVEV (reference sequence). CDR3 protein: CASLGILTDTQYF.

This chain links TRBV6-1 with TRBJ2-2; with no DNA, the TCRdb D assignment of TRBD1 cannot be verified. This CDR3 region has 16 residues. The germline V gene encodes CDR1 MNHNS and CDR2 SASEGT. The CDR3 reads CASIDRGQGVTGELFF.

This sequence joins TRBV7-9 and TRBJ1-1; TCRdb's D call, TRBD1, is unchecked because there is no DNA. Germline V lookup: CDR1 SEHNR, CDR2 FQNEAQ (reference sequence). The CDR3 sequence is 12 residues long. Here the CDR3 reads CASSQPGSEAFF. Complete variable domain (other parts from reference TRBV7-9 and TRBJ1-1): DTGVSQNPRHKITKRGQNVTFRCDPISEHNRLYWYRQTLGQGPEFLTYFQNEAQLEKSRLLSDRFSAERPKGSFSTLEIQRTEQGDSAMYLCASSQPGSEAFFGQGTRLTVV.

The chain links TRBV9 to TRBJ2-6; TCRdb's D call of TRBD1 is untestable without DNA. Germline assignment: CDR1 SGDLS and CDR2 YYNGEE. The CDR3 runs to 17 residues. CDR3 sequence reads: CASSVRGQSSGANVLTF.

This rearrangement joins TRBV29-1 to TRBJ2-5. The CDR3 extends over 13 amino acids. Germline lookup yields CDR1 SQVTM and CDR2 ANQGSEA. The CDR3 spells CSVDGHLQETQYF.